The 25 T cell receptor beta chains in this list originate from one sample, sequenced in a study of cytomegalovirus exposure and HLA in healthy donors. The study ran its PCR with 60 Vbeta and 13 Jbeta primers. Clones were read by immunoSEQ multiplex PCR, and TCRdb kept only the in-frame ones, dropping some. The sample holds around 93,000 clones, approximately 80% seen once. Sequenced material: PBMCs. These receptor sequences come from a man aged 45-60 years in good health and CMV-seronegative.

V and J are TRBV9 and TRBJ2-3; the D gene is possibly TRBD1 (5 bases). Germline loops: CDR1 SGDLS, CDR2 YYNGEE. V was trimmed by 2 bases and J by 4 bases, leaving 14 bases between them. The CDR3 is 15 amino acids. CDR3 amino acids: CASSVGRAVADTQYF. CDR3 bases: TGTGCCAGCAGCGTGGGCAGGGCGGTGGCAGATACGCAGTATTTT. Full variable domain (missing parts from reference TRBV9 and TRBJ2-3): DSGVTQTPKHLITATGQRVTLRCSPRSGDLSVYWYQQSLDQGLQFLIQYYNGEERAKGNILERFSAQQFPDLHSELNLSSLELGDSALYFCASSVGRAVADTQYFGPGTRLTVL.

The V gene is TRBV7-6, the J gene TRBJ2-3; unclear D gene. V dropped 1 base and J dropped 0 bases, with 17 bases sitting between them. This CDR3 is built from 18 residues. Per the germline V gene, CDR1 is SGHVS and CDR2 is FNYEAQ. The CDR3 bases are TGTGCCAGCAGCTTAGGGAGACGTGCTCGATCTAGCACAGATACGCAGTATTTT. It is translated as CASSLGRRARSSTDTQYF.

As DNA, the CDR3 is TGTGCCAGCAGTTTACCAAAAGGGGGAGGGGGCGAGCAGTACTTC. Translated, it gives CASSLPKGGGGEQYF. The rearrangement links TRBV28 to TRBJ2-7; D is possibly TRBD2 (7 bases). Looked up from germline, CDR1 is MDHEN and CDR2 is SYDVKM. The CDR3 loop spans 15 amino acids. Between the trimmed V and J ends, which lost 2 bases and 6 bases, there was a span of 17 bases.

The V and J genes are TRBV10-3 and TRBJ2-2; D is possibly TRBD1 (6 bases). With 0 bases removed from V and 0 bases from J, the gap between germline ends came to 11 bases. From germline, CDR1 is ENHRY and CDR2 SYGVKD. The CDR3 extends over 17 amino acids. CDR3: CAISESGAHANTGELFF. CDR3 in DNA: TGTGCCATCAGTGAGTCGGGGGCGCACGCGAACACCGGGGAGCTGTTTTTT.

The chain links TRBV18 to TRBJ1-2; TRBD1 might be the D (6 bases). Trimming pared 3 bases from V and 3 bases from J, leaving 11 bases between. This CDR3 comprises 14 residues. The germline CDR1 and CDR2 sequences are KGHSH and LQKENI. The CDR3 nucleotides read TGTGCCAGCTCACCTAGACAGGATTACTATGGCTACACCTTC. Its protein product is CASSPRQDYYGYTF.

This rearrangement joins TRBV9 to TRBJ2-2, with TRBD2 matching 7 bases. Germline CDR1 is SGDLS and CDR2 is YYNGEE. V gave up 0 bases and J gave up 4 bases; unmatched junction bases: 3. The CDR3 runs 15 residues. The CDR3 sequence: CASSVEPGGTGELFF. The CDR3 DNA follows: TGTGCCAGCAGCGTAGAGCCGGGAGGCACCGGGGAGCTGTTTTTT. Full variable domain (rest looked up from reference TRBV9 and TRBJ2-2): DSGVTQTPKHLITATGQRVTLRCSPRSGDLSVYWYQQSLDQGLQFLIQYYNGEERAKGNILERFSAQQFPDLHSELNLSSLELGDSALYFCASSVEPGGTGELFFGEGSRLTVL.

This clone occurred a few times. The V and J genes are TRBV4-2 and TRBJ2-7; weak D call: TRBD2 (6 bases). Germline lookup yields CDR1 LGHNA and CDR2 YNFKEQ. The CDR3 extends over 16 amino acids. The V gene lost 0 bases and the J gene lost 1 base, with 13 bases spanning the gap. CDR3 loop: CASSQEPAGLSYEQYF. Here the CDR3 DNA reads TGTGCCAGCAGCCAAGAGCCAGCGGGCCTTTCCTACGAGCAGTACTTC.

The V and J genes are TRBV5-1 and TRBJ2-7, with 9 nucleotides matching TRBD1. The V gene end was trimmed by 4 bases and the J gene end by 7 bases; junction bases not matched to a gene: 9. CDR1 SGHRS and CDR2 YFSETQ come from the germline V gene. This CDR3 contains 14 residues. The CDR3 DNA sequence: TGCGCCAGCAGCGCCTGGGGACAGGGAGGAGAGCAGTACTTC. It specifies CASSAWGQGGEQYF. The complete variable domain, with remaining parts taken from reference TRBV5-1 and TRBJ2-7, reads KAGVTQTPRYLIKTRGQQVTLSCSPISGHRSVSWYQQTPGQGLQFLFEYFSETQRNKGNFPGRFSGRQFSNSRSEMNVSTLELGDSALYLCASSAWGQGGEQYFGPGTRLTVT.

This sequence joins TRBV5-4 and TRBJ2-7, with 11 positions matching TRBD1. The J segment lost 3 bases and the V segment lost 4 bases, leaving 3 bases of the junction unmatched. The germline CDR1 and CDR2 sequences are SGHNT and YYREEE (reference sequence). The CDR3 spans 14 residues. The CDR3 DNA sequence: TGTGCCAGCAGCCAGGGACAGGGGGGCTACGAGCAGTACTTC. It codes for CASSQGQGGYEQYF.

The V and J genes are TRBV7-8 and TRBJ2-3; TRBD2 matches at 11 bases. The germline gives CDR1 SGHVS, CDR2 FQNEAQ. Trimming removed 0 bases from V and 3 bases from J; junction bases left unmatched: 5. This CDR3 has 17 amino acids. CDR3 sequence reads: CASSLASTSGITDTQYF. Here the CDR3 DNA reads TGTGCCAGCAGCTTAGCCTCGACTAGCGGGATTACAGATACGCAGTATTTT.

The gene calls are TRBV29-1 and TRBJ2-1; 8 bases line up with TRBD2. The CDR3 sequence is 14 residues long. Germline lookup yields CDR1 SQVTM and CDR2 ANQGSEA. After removal of 5 bases from V and 3 bases from J, the junction contained 6 bases not matched to a gene. DNA for the CDR3: TGCAGCGTTCCAGCGGGAGCCAACTACAATGAGCAGTTCTTC. Protein product: CSVPAGANYNEQFF.

CDR3 DNA: TGTGCCAGCAGCGTAGTCGGCGCGGGGGGCACCGGGGAGCTGTTTTTT. It codes for CASSVVGAGGTGELFF. This chain joins TRBV9 and TRBJ2-2; 8 bases are shared with TRBD2. CDR1 SGDLS and CDR2 YYNGEE come from the germline V gene. The CDR3 sequence is 16 residues long. The V and J ends lost 0 bases and 4 bases, in that order; junction bases with no gene match: 5.

The chain uses TRBV6-6 and TRBJ2-5; a weak D match, TRBD2 (5 bases). Gene TRBJ2-7 matches the end of the DNA better, so the J call may be wrong. The germline CDR1 and CDR2 sequences are MNHNY and SVGAGI (reference sequence). The CDR3 extends over 16 amino acids. The CDR3 protein is CASSPTSGIISYEQYF. CDR3 in DNA: TGTGCCAGCAGTCCCACCTCCGGGATAATCTCCTACGAGCAGTACTTC.

Concerning this clone itself: In the same sample, other DNA sequences code for this CDR3. The CDR3 DNA is TGCGCCAGCAGCCAAGAGGGACAGCCGAACACTGAAGCTTTCTTT. Protein: CASSQEGQPNTEAFF. The chain couples TRBV4-1 to TRBJ1-1, with 7 bases lining up with TRBD1. Germline V lookup: CDR1 MGHRA, CDR2 YSYEKL. The CDR3 is 15 residues long. Trimming took 0 bases from V and 1 from J; bases not matched to a gene: 2.

The chain has TRBV5-5 and TRBJ2-7; D gene unclear. The CDR3 sequence is 15 residues long. Germline loops: CDR1 SGHKS, CDR2 YYEKEE (reference sequence). Trimming removed 0 bases at V and 5 bases at J, with 15 bases between. In DNA, the CDR3 is TGTGCCAGCAGCTTGGCCCCAGAAGCGTGGAACGAGCAGTACTTC. Residues: CASSLAPEAWNEQYF.

The rearrangement joins TRBV7-9 to TRBJ1-2; D remains ambiguous. The CDR3 sequence is 13 residues long. Germline V gives CDR1 SEHNR, CDR2 FQNEAQ (reference sequence). V lost 0 bases to trimming and J lost 8 bases, with 10 bases between them. The CDR3 region is CASSLATELGYTF. The CDR3 nucleotides read TGTGCCAGCAGCTTAGCGACGGAGTTGGGCTACACCTTC.

The chain couples TRBV12-2 to TRBJ2-7; the table's D call of TRBD2 was not tested on the DNA. TRBV12-2 has pseudogene status. There are 16 residues in the CDR3. Here the CDR3 reads CASRLIVGIRDYEQYF. CDR3 DNA sequence: TGTGCAAGTCGCTTAATTGTCGGGATAAGGGACTACGAGCAGTACTTC.

V is TRBV7-2 and J is TRBJ2-5; 9 nucleotides match TRBD2. Germline CDR1 SGHTA, CDR2 FQGNSA. This CDR3 is built from 15 residues. With V trimmed by 4 bases and J by 4 bases, 7 bases remained unmatched. CDR3: CASSSSGGSGETQYF. The CDR3 DNA sequence: TGTGCCAGCAGCTCAAGCGGGGGGTCCGGAGAGACCCAGTACTTC.

This clone occurred once. The V call is TRBV7-9, the J call TRBJ1-1; 8 nucleotides align to TRBD1. With V trimmed by 5 bases and J by 7 bases, 6 bases remained unmatched. Germline CDR1 SEHNR, CDR2 FQNEAQ (reference sequence). The CDR3 covers 13 residues. CDR3 in amino acids: CASSPRTGYEAFF. The DNA for the CDR3 is TGTGCCAGCAGCCCCCGGACAGGGTATGAAGCTTTCTTT.

This clone appeared a few times. The gene calls are TRBV2 and TRBJ2-3; 9 bases line up with TRBD2. V trimming: 4 bases; J trimming: 7 bases; junction bases outside the gene matches: 21. Germline CDR1 is SNHLY and CDR2 is FYNNEI. The CDR3 has 19 amino acids. The CDR3 DNA reads as TGTGCCAGCAGTGCGCGGTGGGTGATTGCGCCTAGCGGGACAAATACGCAGTATTTT. Translation gives CASSARWVIAPSGTNTQYF.

This clone turned up a few times. V gene TRBV28 combines with J gene TRBJ1-4, with TRBD1 identical over 10 bases. The germline V gene has CDR1 MDHEN and CDR2 SYDVKM. V was clipped by 7 bases and J by 8 bases; unmatched bases: 13. The CDR3 runs to 16 residues. CDR3 nucleotides: TGTGCCAGCAATACTGTGGGGGGACAGGGGAGCGAAAAACTGTTTTTT. Protein product: CASNTVGGQGSEKLFF.

The chain links TRBV27 to TRBJ2-1; perhaps TRBD2 as D (5 bases). Trimming shortened V by 4 bases and J by 7 bases, and 20 bases separated the two germline ends. Germline loops: CDR1 MNHEY, CDR2 SMNVEV (reference sequence). The CDR3 totals 16 residues. The CDR3 DNA is TGTGCCAGCAGTTCACCTCCGGACTCGAATCGGAATGAGCAGTTCTTC. The encoded protein is CASSSPPDSNRNEQFF.

The V and J genes are TRBV2 and TRBJ2-5; tentatively, D is TRBD1 (5 bases). This CDR3 is built from 13 residues. Germline CDR1 is SNHLY and CDR2 is FYNNEI. With 3 bases removed from V and 5 bases from J, the gap between germline ends came to 10 bases. CDR3 protein: CASSESGAETQYF. The DNA of the CDR3 is TGTGCCAGCAGTGAGTCTGGGGCGGAGACCCAGTACTTC.

The chain joins TRBV2 to TRBJ2-1; D not resolved. V shed 5 bases and J shed 6 bases, with 11 bases lying between them. This CDR3 region has 13 residues. The germline gives CDR1 SNHLY, CDR2 FYNNEI. This chain's CDR3 is CASSPGLGNEQFF. CDR3 coding DNA: TGTGCCAGCAGTCCGGGTCTGGGCAATGAGCAGTTCTTC.

This clone was found once. This chain connects TRBV28 to TRBJ2-3; TRBD1 aligns across 7 bases. Trimming removed 6 bases from V and 7 bases from J; junction bases left unmatched: 10. This CDR3 spans 14 amino acids. The germline CDR1 and CDR2 sequences are MDHEN and SYDVKM. CDR3 sequence reads: CASSEGTDLNTQYF. Here the CDR3 DNA reads TGTGCCAGCAGCGAAGGGACAGATCTTAATACGCAGTATTTT. Variable domain in full (rest from reference TRBV28 and TRBJ2-3): DVKVTQSSRYLVKRTGEKVFLECVQDMDHENMFWYRQDPGLGLRLIYFSYDVKMKEKGDIPEGYSVSREKKERFSLILESASTNQTSMYLCASSEGTDLNTQYFGPGTRLTVL.